The 13 T cell receptor beta chains below were found in one sample sequenced in a study of T cell repertoires in cytomegalovirus infection. TCRdb fed the reads into MiXCR, producing one record per CDR3 protein. Counted here are 450,000 to 550,000 distinct CDR3 sequences, approximately 15% occurring once; the ten biggest clones make up about 24%. Source material: CD8+ T cells from PBMCs. These TCRs come from a human donor in good health (CMV status not recorded). Some clones in this sample may be carry-over from other donors' samples.

This clonotype has more than one count but fewer than ten. The genes are TRBV20-1 and TRBJ2-7; D remains unclear. V was clipped by 5 bases and J by 0 bases, with 8 bases between them. The CDR3 totals 12 residues. The germline CDR1 and CDR2 sequences are DFQATT and SNEGSKA (reference sequence). This CDR3 reads CSAGGSSYEQYF. In nucleotides, the CDR3 is TGCAGTGCTGGTGGCAGCTCCTACGAGCAGTACTTC.

The rearrangement joins TRBV14 to TRBJ1-1; weak D call: TRBD1 (5 bases). This CDR3 has 13 residues. CDR1 is SGHDN, CDR2 FVKESK, per germline. Deletions cut 2 bases from V and 4 bases from J, with 8 bases between. CDR3 amino acids: CASSQKGVTEAFF. The CDR3 bases are TGTGCCAGCAGCCAAAAAGGGGTCACTGAAGCTTTCTTT.

This clonotype occurred many times. This rearrangement joins TRBV7-8 to TRBJ2-5; possibly TRBD1 for D (5 bases). Germline CDR1 and CDR2: SGHVS and FQNEAQ. CDR3 size: 14 residues. V dropped 4 bases and J dropped 0 bases, with 9 bases sitting between them. The CDR3 loop reads CASSSDTYQETQYF. Here the CDR3 DNA reads TGTGCCAGCAGCTCGGACACCTACCAAGAGACCCAGTACTTC.

The rearrangement joins TRBV4-1 to TRBJ2-2; D gene uncertain. V gave up 0 bases and J gave up 3 bases, with 11 bases separating them. CDR1 is MGHRA and CDR2 is YSYEKL in the germline V gene. CDR3 length: 16 residues. CDR3 in DNA: TGCGCCAGCAGCCAAGATTCGCGTCTTTACACCGGGGAGCTGTTTTTT. It codes for CASSQDSRLYTGELFF.

This clonotype was seen ten or more times. The J gene is TRBJ2-1, the V gene TRBV7-6; TRBD2 matches 10 bases. This CDR3 is 14 amino acids long. CDR1 and CDR2 (germline): SGHVS, FNYEAQ. J was trimmed by 7 bases and V by 5 bases; bases with no gene match: 5. CDR3 protein: CASSIWTSGNEQFF. CDR3 DNA sequence: TGTGCCAGCAGCATCTGGACTAGCGGAAATGAGCAGTTCTTC.

This clonotype was seen at least ten times. One junction end disagrees with the germline gene, perhaps due to a read error. The rearrangement links TRBV7-7 to TRBJ2-3, with D possibly being TRBD2 (5 bases). Germline lookup yields CDR1 SSHAT and CDR2 FNYEAQ (reference sequence). This CDR3 has 14 amino acids. The CDR3 is CASSRGAGIDTQYF. In nucleotides, the CDR3 is TGTGCTAGCAGCCGGGGAGCCGGGATAGATACGCAGTATTTT. The variable domain in full, completed from reference TRBV7-7 and TRBJ2-3, reads GAGVSQSPRYKVTKRGQDVTLRCDPISSHATLYWYQQALGQGPEFLTYFNYEAQPDKSGLPSDRFSAERPEGSISTLTIQRTEQRDSAMYRCASSRGAGIDTQYFGPGTRLTVL.

This clonotype has at least ten counts. This chain connects TRBV20-1 to TRBJ2-2; 11 bases align to TRBD2. The CDR3 has 16 amino acids. CDR1 is DFQATT, CDR2 SNEGSKA, per germline (reference sequence). Trimming took 3 bases from V and 5 from J; bases not matched to a gene: 8. The CDR3 sequence: CSASDRTSGSTGELFF. In DNA form, the CDR3 reads TGCAGTGCTAGCGATAGGACTAGCGGGTCTACCGGGGAGCTGTTTTTT.

There are many counts of this clonotype. The genes are TRBV7-9 and TRBJ2-7; 7 bases match TRBD1. Germline V gene data show CDR1 as SEHNR and CDR2 as FQNEAQ (reference sequence). J gave up 5 bases and V 5 bases, and 6 bases lay outside the gene matches. The CDR3 consists of 13 residues. The CDR3 reads CASSPTGTHEQYF. As DNA, the CDR3 is TGTGCCAGCAGCCCGACAGGGACGCACGAGCAGTACTTC.

This clonotype was seen at least ten times. The chain carries TRBV7-9 and TRBJ2-1; no clear D gene. Deletions cut 3 bases from V and 0 bases from J, with 12 bases between. The CDR3 covers 16 residues. Germline V CDR1 and CDR2: SEHNR, FQNEAQ (reference sequence). The CDR3 coding sequence is TGTGCCAGCAGCTTGAGCCTATACGGCTCCTACAATGAGCAGTTCTTC. Protein: CASSLSLYGSYNEQFF.

This chain links TRBV4-2 with TRBJ2-1; 8 positions match TRBD1. The CDR3 loop spans 16 amino acids. The J segment lost 5 bases and the V segment lost 4 bases, leaving 10 bases of the junction unmatched. The V gene's germline CDR1 is LGHNA and CDR2 YNFKEQ. The CDR3 protein is CASSPPWGQDHNEQFF. The DNA of the CDR3 is TGTGCCAGCAGCCCCCCGTGGGGACAGGACCACAATGAGCAGTTCTTC.

This clonotype was seen at least ten times. V gene TRBV19 combines with J gene TRBJ1-2; D is undetermined. The CDR3 totals 14 residues. V was pared by 3 bases and J by 5 bases, with 13 bases between. Germline values: CDR1 LNHDA, CDR2 SQIVND (reference sequence). CDR3 bases: TGTGCCAGTAGTATTAACAGCGCGGGATATGGCTACACCTTC. Its translation is CASSINSAGYGYTF.

This clonotype occurred many times. V and J are TRBV7-3 and TRBJ2-5; 12 positions agree with TRBD2. Germline values: CDR1 SGHTA, CDR2 FQGTGA. The J segment lost 5 bases and the V segment lost 1 base, leaving 14 bases of the junction unmatched. CDR3 size: 19 residues. CDR3 nucleotides: TGTGCCAGCAGCTTAAGTCGGCCGGGGACTAGCGGGCCTCGGGAGACCCAGTACTTC. Protein: CASSLSRPGTSGPRETQYF.

This clonotype occurred many times. The V gene is TRBV28, the J gene TRBJ1-5; D remains unclear. CDR1 and CDR2 from the germline V gene are MDHEN and SYDVKM. The CDR3 has 16 residues. V was clipped by 2 bases and J by 0 bases, with 11 bases between them. The CDR3 nucleotides are TGTGCCAGCAGTTTAAGGGCGGCTTATAGCAATCAGCCCCAGCATTTT. This codes for CASSLRAAYSNQPQHF.